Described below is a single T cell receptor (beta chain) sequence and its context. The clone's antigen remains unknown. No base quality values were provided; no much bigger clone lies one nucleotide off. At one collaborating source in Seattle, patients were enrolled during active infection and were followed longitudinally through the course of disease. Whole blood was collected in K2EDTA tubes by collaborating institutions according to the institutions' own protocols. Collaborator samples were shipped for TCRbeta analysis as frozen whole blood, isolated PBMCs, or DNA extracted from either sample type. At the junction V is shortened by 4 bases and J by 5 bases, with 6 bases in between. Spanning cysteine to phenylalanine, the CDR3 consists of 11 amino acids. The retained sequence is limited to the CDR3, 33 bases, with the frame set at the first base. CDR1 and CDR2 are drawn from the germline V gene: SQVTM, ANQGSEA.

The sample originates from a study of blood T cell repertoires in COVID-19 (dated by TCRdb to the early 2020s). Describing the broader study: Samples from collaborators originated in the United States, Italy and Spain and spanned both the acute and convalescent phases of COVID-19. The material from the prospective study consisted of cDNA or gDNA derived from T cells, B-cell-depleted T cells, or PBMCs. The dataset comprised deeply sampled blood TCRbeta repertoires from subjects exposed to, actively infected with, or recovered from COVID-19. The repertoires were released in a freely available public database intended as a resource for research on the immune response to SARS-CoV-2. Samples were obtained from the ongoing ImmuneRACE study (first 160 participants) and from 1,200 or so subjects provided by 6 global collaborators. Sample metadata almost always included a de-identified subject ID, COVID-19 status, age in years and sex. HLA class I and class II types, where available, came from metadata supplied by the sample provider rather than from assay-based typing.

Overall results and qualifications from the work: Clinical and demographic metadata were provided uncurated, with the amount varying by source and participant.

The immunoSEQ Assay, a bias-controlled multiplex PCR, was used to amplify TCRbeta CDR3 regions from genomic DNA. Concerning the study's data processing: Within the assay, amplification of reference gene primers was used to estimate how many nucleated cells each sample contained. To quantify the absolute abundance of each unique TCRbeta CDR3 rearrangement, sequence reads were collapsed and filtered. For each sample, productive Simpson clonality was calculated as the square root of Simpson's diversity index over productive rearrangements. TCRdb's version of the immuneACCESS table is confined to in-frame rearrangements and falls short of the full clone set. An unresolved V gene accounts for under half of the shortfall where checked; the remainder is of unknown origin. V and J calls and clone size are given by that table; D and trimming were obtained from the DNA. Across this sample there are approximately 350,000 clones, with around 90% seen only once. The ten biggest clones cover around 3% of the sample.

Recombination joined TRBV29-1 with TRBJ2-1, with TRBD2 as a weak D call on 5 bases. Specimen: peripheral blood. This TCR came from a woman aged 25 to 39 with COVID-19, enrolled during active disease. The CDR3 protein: CSVGRDNEQFF. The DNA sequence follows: TGCAGCGTTGGGCGGGACAATGAGCAGTTCTTC.